The 4 T cell receptor beta chains given below trace back to one sample, sequenced in a study of T cell repertoires in aging, cancer and after chemotherapy. The template was genomic DNA from peripheral blood, not RNA. Multiplex touch-down PCR with TRB-A/B primers amplified rearranged V-D-J TRB sequences. TCRdb independently ran MiXCR on the multiplex PCR reads; one entry per CDR3 protein. The sample has about 6,200 distinct CDR3 sequences, 27% seen once; the top ten hold around 4.2%. Sequencing input: blood. The source of these receptors is a human donor in good health.

This clonotype was picked up a small number of times. The genes are TRBV7-9 and TRBJ1-1; 7 nucleotides agree with TRBD1. Losses at the gene ends were 0 bases for V and 10 bases for J; bases not matched to a gene: 8. The germline V gene encodes CDR1 SEHNR and CDR2 FQNEAQ (reference sequence). CDR3 length: 14 amino acids. The CDR3 DNA sequence: TGTGCCAGCAGCTTAGCCAGGGACAGCCCTGTAGCTTTCTTT. It translates to CASSLARDSPVAFF.

A note on this clonotype: A much larger clone differs by one base, so this may be a read error. The chain is built from TRBV6-1 and TRBJ2-7; 11 bases are shared with TRBD1. This CDR3 comprises 13 residues. Germline V gene data show CDR1 as MNHNS and CDR2 as SASEGT. J was trimmed by 4 bases and V by 8 bases; bases with no gene match: 4. The CDR3 protein is CASRDRGVYEQYV. The CDR3 coding sequence is TGTGCCAGCCGGGACAGGGGGGTGTACGAGCAGTACGTC.

The chain carries TRBV7-3 and TRBJ1-5; D perhaps matches TRBD1 (6 bases). This CDR3 has 14 residues. The ends were cut back, 8 bases at V and 2 bases at J, with 13 bases in the middle. CDR1 is SGHTA, CDR2 FQGTGA, per germline. CDR3 residues: CASGLRQGNQPQHF. DNA for the CDR3: TGTGCCAGCGGATTACGACAGGGCAATCAGCCCCAGCATTTT.

This clonotype is medium-sized in the sample. The V call is TRBV6-5, the J call TRBJ2-5; D uncertain. Germline V gene data show CDR1 as MNHEY and CDR2 as SVGAGI. CDR3 length equals 13 residues. The V end was cut by 2 bases, the J end by 0 bases, with 4 bases between. CDR3 loop: CASSYRDQETQYF. The CDR3, as DNA: TGTGCCAGCAGTTACAGAGACCAAGAGACCCAGTACTTC.